This entry is about one T cell receptor beta chain. Its antigen is not known. Germline CDR1 is MNHEY and CDR2 is SVGAGI. CDR3 length equals 13 residues. Trimming cost V 4 bases and J 2 bases, with 8 bases left between them. These data belong to a study of T cell responses to AZD1222 COVID-19 vaccine. Regarding the study as a whole: Baseline seropositivity characterized only six AZD1222 recipients. In all cases, repertoires were sampled only after the peak T cell response. Among spike-specific TCRs, nearly half reportedly target unmutated variant regions. Spike-spanning, vaccine-associated CD4 TCRs were dominant at 160-218 and 743-854.

Sequenced by immunoSEQ multiplex PCR; TCRdb stores in-frame clones only, minus some. The sample holds roughly 99,000 clones; roughly nine tenths are singletons and the top ten take around 8.6%. The starting material was peripheral blood, obtained 28 days after the second AZD1222 dose. The genes are TRBV6-5 and TRBJ1-2, with D hard to call. This clonotype was sampled from an adult who received the AZD1222 COVID-19 vaccine. CDR3 coding DNA: TGTGCCAGCAGTTGGGCAGGCAACTATGGCTACACCTTC. Translating it yields CASSWAGNYGYTF.